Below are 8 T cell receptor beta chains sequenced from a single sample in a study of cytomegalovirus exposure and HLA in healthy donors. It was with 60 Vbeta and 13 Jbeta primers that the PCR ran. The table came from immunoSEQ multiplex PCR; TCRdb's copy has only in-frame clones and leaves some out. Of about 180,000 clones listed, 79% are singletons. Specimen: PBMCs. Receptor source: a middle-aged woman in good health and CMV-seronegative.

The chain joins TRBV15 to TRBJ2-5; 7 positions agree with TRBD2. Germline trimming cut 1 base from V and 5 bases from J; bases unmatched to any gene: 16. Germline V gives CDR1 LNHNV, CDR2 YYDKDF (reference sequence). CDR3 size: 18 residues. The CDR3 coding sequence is TGTGCCACCAGCAGAGCCGGAGGGCAGGGAGGGTGGCGGGAGACCCAGTACTTC. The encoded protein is CATSRAGGQGGWRETQYF.

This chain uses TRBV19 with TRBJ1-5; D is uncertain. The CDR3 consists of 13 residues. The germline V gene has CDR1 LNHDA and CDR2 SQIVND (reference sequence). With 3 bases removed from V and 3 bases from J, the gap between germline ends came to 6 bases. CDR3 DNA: TGTGCCAGTAGTATCGGGGTCAATCAGCCCCAGCATTTT. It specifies CASSIGVNQPQHF.

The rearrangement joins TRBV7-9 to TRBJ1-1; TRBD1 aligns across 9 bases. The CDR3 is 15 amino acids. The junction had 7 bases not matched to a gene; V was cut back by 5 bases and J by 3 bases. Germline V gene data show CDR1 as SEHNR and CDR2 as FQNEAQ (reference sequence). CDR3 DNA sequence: TGTGCCAGCAGCCAAGACAGGGGGGCGGACACTGAAGCTTTCTTT. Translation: CASSQDRGADTEAFF.

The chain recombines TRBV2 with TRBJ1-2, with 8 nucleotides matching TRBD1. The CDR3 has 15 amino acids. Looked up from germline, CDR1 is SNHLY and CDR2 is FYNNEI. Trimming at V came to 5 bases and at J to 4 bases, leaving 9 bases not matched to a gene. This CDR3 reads CASSYSGTGLYGYTF. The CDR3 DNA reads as TGTGCCAGCAGTTACTCCGGGACAGGCCTCTATGGCTACACCTTC.

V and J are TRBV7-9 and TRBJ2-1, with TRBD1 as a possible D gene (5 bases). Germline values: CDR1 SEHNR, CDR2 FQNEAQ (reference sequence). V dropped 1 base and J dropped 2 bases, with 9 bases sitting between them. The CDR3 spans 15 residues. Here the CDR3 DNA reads TGTGCCAGCAGCTTAGGGAACAGGACCTACAATGAGCAGTTCTTC. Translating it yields CASSLGNRTYNEQFF.

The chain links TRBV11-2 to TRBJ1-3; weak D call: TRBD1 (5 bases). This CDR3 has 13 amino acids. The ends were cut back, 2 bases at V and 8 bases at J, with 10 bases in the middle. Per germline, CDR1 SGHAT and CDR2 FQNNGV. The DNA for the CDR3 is TGTGCCAGCAGCTTATACGGGGGTGACACCATATATTTT. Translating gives CASSLYGGDTIYF.

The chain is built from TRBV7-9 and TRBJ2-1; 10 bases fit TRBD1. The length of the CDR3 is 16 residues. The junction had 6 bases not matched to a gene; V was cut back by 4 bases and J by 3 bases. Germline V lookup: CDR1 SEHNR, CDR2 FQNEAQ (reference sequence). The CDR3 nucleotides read TGTGCCAGCAGCTCGGGACAGGGGAGGGTCTACAATGAGCAGTTCTTC. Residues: CASSSGQGRVYNEQFF.

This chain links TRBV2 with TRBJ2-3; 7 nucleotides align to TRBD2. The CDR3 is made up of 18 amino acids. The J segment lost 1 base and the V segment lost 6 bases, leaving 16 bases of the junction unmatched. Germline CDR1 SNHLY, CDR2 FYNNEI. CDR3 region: CASSQRAGTTPRTDTQYF. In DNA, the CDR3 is TGTGCCAGCAGCCAAAGGGCAGGGACTACCCCCCGCACAGATACGCAGTATTTT.